The present T cell receptor (beta chain) was sequenced within a study of blood T cell repertoires in COVID-19. Clones were read by immunoSEQ multiplex PCR, and TCRdb kept only the in-frame ones, dropping some. This sample has roughly 92,000 clones, with more than 75% found just once. The clonotype originates from a woman at least 80 years old with acute or convalescent COVID-19. The sequenced material came from peripheral blood.

Here the CDR3 DNA reads TGTGCCAGTAGTATAGTTCGGACAGGGGTGGGTTTAGGCACTGAAGCTTTCTTT. Protein: CASSIVRTGVGLGTEAFF. The chain uses TRBV19 and TRBJ1-1, with 9 bases identical to TRBD1. The CDR3 sequence is 18 residues long. Trimming removed 1 base from V and 4 bases from J; junction bases left unmatched: 13. CDR1 and CDR2 from the germline V gene are LNHDA and SQIVND (reference sequence).